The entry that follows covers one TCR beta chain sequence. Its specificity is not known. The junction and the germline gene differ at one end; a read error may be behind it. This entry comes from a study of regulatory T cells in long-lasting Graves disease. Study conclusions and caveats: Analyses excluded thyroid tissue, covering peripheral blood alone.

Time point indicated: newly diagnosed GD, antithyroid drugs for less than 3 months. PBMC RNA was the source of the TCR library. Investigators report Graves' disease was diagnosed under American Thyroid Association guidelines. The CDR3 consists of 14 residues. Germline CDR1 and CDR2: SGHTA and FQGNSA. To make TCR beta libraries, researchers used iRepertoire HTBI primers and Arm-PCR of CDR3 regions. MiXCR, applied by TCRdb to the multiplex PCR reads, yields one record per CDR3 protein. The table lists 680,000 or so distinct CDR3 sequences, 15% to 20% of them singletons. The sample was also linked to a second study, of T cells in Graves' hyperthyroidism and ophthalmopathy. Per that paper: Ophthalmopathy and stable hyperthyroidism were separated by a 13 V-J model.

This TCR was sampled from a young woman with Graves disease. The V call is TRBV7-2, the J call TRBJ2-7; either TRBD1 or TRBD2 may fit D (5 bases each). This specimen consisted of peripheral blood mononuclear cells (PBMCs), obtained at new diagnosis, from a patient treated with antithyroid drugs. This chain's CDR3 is CASSQEGPQGGQYF. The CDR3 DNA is TGCGCCAGCAGCCAAGAGGGACCCCAAGGCGGGCAGTACTTC.